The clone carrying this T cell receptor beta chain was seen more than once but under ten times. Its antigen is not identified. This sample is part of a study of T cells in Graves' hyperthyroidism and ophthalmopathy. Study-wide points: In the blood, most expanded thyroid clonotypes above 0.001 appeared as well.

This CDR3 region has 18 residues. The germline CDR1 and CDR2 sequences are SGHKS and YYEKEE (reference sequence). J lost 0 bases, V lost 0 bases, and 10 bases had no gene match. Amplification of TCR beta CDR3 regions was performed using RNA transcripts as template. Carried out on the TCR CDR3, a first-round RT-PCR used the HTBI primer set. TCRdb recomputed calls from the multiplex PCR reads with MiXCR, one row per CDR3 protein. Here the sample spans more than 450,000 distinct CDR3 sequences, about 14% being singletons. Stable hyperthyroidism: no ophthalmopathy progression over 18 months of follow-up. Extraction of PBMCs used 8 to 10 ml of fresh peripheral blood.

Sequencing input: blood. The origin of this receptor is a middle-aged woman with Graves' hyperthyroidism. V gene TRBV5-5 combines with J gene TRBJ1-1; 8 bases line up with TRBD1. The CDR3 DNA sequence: TGTGCCAGCAGCTTGGATCGTCGCCAGGGGGCTGTGAACACTGAAGCTTTCTTT. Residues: CASSLDRRQGAVNTEAFF. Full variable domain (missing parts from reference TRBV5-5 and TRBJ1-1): DAGVTQSPTHLIKTRGQQVTLRCSPISGHKSVSWYQQVLGQGPQFIFQYYEKEERGRGNFPDRFSARQFPNYSSELNVNALLLGDSALYLCASSLDRRQGAVNTEAFFGQGTRLTVV.